This TCR beta chain was retrieved from a study of cytomegalovirus exposure and HLA in healthy donors. Samples came from healthy bone marrow donors. CDR3 length: 14 amino acids. V shed 4 bases, J shed 3 bases, and the junction held 4 bases outside the gene matches. Germline CDR1 and CDR2: SGHRS and YFSETQ. Only a few counts were recorded for this clone. The antigen is unknown. Overall study findings and caveats: Highest at DRB1 and lowest at HLA-C, TCR association rates differed among HLA loci in a later analysis. Most TCR sequences were rare, but some public TCRs occurred in many donors. A few CMV-associated chains were confirmed in vitro to be specific for CMV antigens.

Researchers ran the PCR with 60 Vbeta and 13 Jbeta primers. TCRdb keeps only in-frame clones here, not all; method: immunoSEQ multiplex PCR. The sample has roughly 80,000 clones; around two thirds are singletons. The specimen sequenced was PBMCs. The chain couples TRBV5-1 to TRBJ1-1; 9 positions agree with TRBD1. The clonotype was recovered from a woman between 45 and 65 years old in good health and CMV-seropositive. CDR3 sequence: CASSPGQGDTEAFF. CDR3 in DNA: TGCGCCAGCAGCCCGGGACAGGGTGACACTGAAGCTTTCTTT.